This TCR beta chain was retrieved from a study of metastatic and nonmetastatic thyroid tumors. About the research overall: Repertoire comparisons spanned blood and tumor or nodule tissue from malignant and benign thyroid patients.

Prior to thyroid surgery, none of the patients had received any treatment. The V gene lost 0 bases and the J gene lost 3 bases, with 12 bases spanning the gap. CDR1 LGHNA and CDR2 YNFKEQ come from the germline V gene. The CDR3 consists of 15 residues. Study results and limitations: TCR beta diversity was reportedly significantly higher in malignant thyroid tumors than benign nodules, in blood and tumor.

Authors' processing steps: The study's classifier, a distant-metastasis tool for papillary thyroid cancer, was built using CDR3 differences across clinicopathological groups. TCRdb re-analyzed the PCR reads through MiXCR. TCRdb, rather than the study authors, made the V and J calls. The repertoire holds about 20,000 clones, with 24% as singletons. This clone was observed at least ten times. Its antigen is still unknown. The sample comprised tumor tissue. V and J are TRBV4-2 and TRBJ2-7; D not resolved. This receptor was identified in a female donor with papillary thyroid cancer or a benign thyroid nodule (not recorded which). Some clones in this sample may be carry-over from other donors' samples. CDR3 sequence (DNA): TGTGCCAGCAGCCAAGAACGCCACGGTCTCTACGAGCAGTACTTC. Translation: CASSQERHGLYEQYF.